These T cell receptor beta chains were read from a single sample in a study of blood T cell repertoires in COVID-19. Repertoires were generated with immunoSEQ multiplex PCR, while TCRdb's copy carries only in-frame clones and drops some. The sample yields about 160,000 clones, around 83% seen once. The sequenced sample was peripheral blood. These receptors were collected from a man aged 35 to 55 with acute or convalescent COVID-19. CDR3s include the opening cysteine and the closing phenylalanine or tryptophan. A D gene is named only where the DNA matches it firmly. Expanded clones get a size class; other rows say once, few or many, or leave the size out.

TRBJ2-7,.,14,few,TRBV15,TGTGCCACCAGCAGAGATAGAGGGTACTACGAGCAGTACTTC,CATSRDRGYYEQYF
TRBJ2-2,.,14,.,TRBV9,TGTGCCAGCCGCAAGGGGTCCAACACCGGGGAGCTGTTTTTT,CASRKGSNTGELFF
TRBJ2-5,TRBD1,13,.,TRBV5-6,TGTGCCAGTAATTACAGGGGTCAAGAGACCCAGTACTTC,CASNYRGQETQYF
TRBJ2-3,TRBD1,14,.,TRBV10-3,TGTGCCATCAATCAGGGGGAGTACACAGATACGCAGTATTTT,CAINQGEYTDTQYF
TRBJ2-7,TRBD2,14,.,TRBV7-2,TGTGCCAGCAGCATGACTAGCGGCTCCTACGAGCAGTACTTC,CASSMTSGSYEQYF
TRBJ1-2,.,12,.,TRBV3-1/TRBV3-2,TGTGCCAGCAGCCAAGATCATCAGGGCTACACCTTC,CASSQDHQGYTF
TRBJ1-1,TRBD1,12,.,TRBV28,TGTGCCAGCAGTTTAGAGGGGGCTGGTGCTTTCTTT,CASSLEGAGAFF
TRBJ1-2,.,14,.,TRBV6-6,TGTGCCAGCAGTTACCGAGGACAGCAGTATGGCTACACCTTC,CASSYRGQQYGYTF
TRBJ1-5,.,14,.,TRBV21-1,TGTGCCAGCAGCAAGGGGGGGGACAATCAGCCCCAGCATTTT,CASSKGGDNQPQHF
TRBJ2-3,TRBD1,16,.,TRBV30,TGTGCCTGGAGTGCCGGGACAGGGATAGTCACAGATACGCAGTATTTT,CAWSAGTGIVTDTQYF
TRBJ1-1,.,13,few,TRBV3-1/TRBV3-2,TGTGCCAGCAGCCGAGGGGAGGGCACTGAAGCTTTCTTT,CASSRGEGTEAFF
TRBJ1-2,.,13,.,TRBV28,TGTGCCAGCACCCGGGAGCTAAACTATGGCTACACCTTC,CASTRELNYGYTF
TRBJ1-1,TRBD1,19,few,TRBV6-2/TRBV6-3,TGTGCCAGCAGTTACGGTAGGACAATCAACAGGGGGCGGAACACTGAAGCTTTCTTT,CASSYGRTINRGRNTEAFF
TRBJ1-5,.,14,.,TRBV27,TGTGCCAGCAGCATAACAGGTCCCAAACAGCCCCAGCATTTT,CASSITGPKQPQHF
TRBJ2-3,.,15,.,TRBV7-3,TGTGCCAGCAGCTTAGAGGGGGGGCCAACAGATACGCAGTATTTT,CASSLEGGPTDTQYF
TRBJ1-6,TRBD1,15,.,TRBV19,TGTGCCAGTAGTACCGGGGCGACAGGGAATTCACCCCTCCACTTT,CASSTGATGNSPLHF
TRBJ2-7,.,15,once,TRBV19,TGTGCCAGTAGTATGGGGGGGGCCCGGCGAGGGGAGCAGTACTTC,CASSMGGARRGEQYF
TRBJ1-1,.,13,.,TRBV18,TGTGCCAGCTCATTGGGACTTGAAGCAGAAGCTTTCTTT,CASSLGLEAEAFF
TRBJ2-3,TRBD1,15,.,TRBV7-7,TGTGCCAGCAGCTTCCGACAGGGACCCACAGATACGCAGTATTTT,CASSFRQGPTDTQYF
TRBJ1-6,TRBD1,15,.,TRBV24-1,TGTGCCACCAGTGATGGACAGGGCGGCGGGTCACCCCTCCACTTT,CATSDGQGGGSPLHF
TRBJ1-6,.,14,once,TRBV19,TGTGCCAGTAGTTTGGCGGAGGGTCCTTCACCCCTCCACTTT,CASSLAEGPSPLHF
TRBJ2-3,TRBD1,15,once,TRBV5-5,TGTGCCAGCAGCTTGTCCGGGACAGTCACAGATACGCAGTATTTT,CASSLSGTVTDTQYF